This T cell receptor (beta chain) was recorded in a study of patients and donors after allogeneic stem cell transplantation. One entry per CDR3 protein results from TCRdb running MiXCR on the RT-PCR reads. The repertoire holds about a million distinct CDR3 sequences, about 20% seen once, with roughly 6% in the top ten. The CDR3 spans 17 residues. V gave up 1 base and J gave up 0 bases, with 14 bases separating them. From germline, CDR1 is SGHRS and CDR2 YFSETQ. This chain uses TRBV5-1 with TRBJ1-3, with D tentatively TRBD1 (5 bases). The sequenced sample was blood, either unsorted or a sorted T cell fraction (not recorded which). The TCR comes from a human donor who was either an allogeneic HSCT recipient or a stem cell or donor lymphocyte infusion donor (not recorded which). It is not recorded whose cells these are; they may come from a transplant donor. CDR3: CASSLQTAQNSGNTIYF. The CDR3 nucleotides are TGCGCCAGCAGCTTGCAGACAGCGCAAAACTCTGGAAACACCATATATTTT.